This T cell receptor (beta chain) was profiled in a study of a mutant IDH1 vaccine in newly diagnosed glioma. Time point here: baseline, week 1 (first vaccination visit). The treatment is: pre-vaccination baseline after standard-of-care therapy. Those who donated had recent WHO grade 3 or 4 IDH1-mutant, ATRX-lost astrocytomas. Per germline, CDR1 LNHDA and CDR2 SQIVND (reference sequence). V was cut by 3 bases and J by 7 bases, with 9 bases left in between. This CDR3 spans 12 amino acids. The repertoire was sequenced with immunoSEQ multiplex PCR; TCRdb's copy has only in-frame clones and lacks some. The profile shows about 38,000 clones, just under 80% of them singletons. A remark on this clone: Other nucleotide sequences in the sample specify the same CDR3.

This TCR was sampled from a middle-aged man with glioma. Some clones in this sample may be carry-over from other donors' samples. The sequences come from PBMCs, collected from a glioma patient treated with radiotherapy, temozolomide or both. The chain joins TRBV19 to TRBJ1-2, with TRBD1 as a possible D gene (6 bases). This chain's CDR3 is CASSIEGGGYTF. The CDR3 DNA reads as TGTGCCAGTAGTATCGAGGGGGGTGGCTACACCTTC.